These 4 T cell receptor beta chains originate from one sample sequenced in a study of CD8+CD57+ T cells in acquired aplastic anemia. TCR beta VDJ and CDR3 profiling used genomic DNA as template. TCRdb recomputed calls from the reads with MiXCR, one row per CDR3 protein. The sample shows about 420,000 distinct CDR3 sequences, roughly 64% of them seen only once. Material for sequencing was sorted CD4+, CD8+, or CD8+CD57+ T cells (not recorded which) from PBMCs. These receptors were obtained from a human donor in good health, serving as a control.

This clonotype has a single count. The chain is built from TRBV7-2 and TRBJ2-3, with D possibly matching TRBD1 (6 bases). From germline, CDR1 is SGHTA and CDR2 FQGNSA. Trimming cost V 3 bases and J 10 bases, with 20 bases left between them. CDR3 length: 15 amino acids. The CDR3 here is CASSFGGRRRAPQYF. DNA for the CDR3: TGTGCCAGCAGCTTTGGGGGCAGGCGCAGGGCGCCGCAGTATTTT.

Worth noting for this clonotype: The missing conserved phenylalanine or tryptophan at the end of this CDR3 makes a read error likely. It is unclear where the CDR3 begins or ends on the DNA, so no DNA is shown, and the CDR3 is as TCRdb lists it. CDR3 amino acids: CSDSLGGWGGYTFGS. This rearrangement joins TRBV29-1 to TRBJ2-5; no check of the table's D call, TRBD1, against the DNA was made. Looked up from germline, CDR1 is SQVTM and CDR2 is ANQGSEA. The CDR3 has 15 residues if both end residues are counted.

This sequence joins TRBV12-3 or TRBV12-4 and TRBJ1-1; D is perhaps TRBD1 (5 bases). The CDR3 loop spans 15 amino acids. Trimming stripped 3 bases from V and 7 bases from J, with 18 bases between. CDR3 loop: CASSFPGAGDGEAFF. CDR3 nucleotide sequence: TGTGCCAGCAGTTTCCCCGGAGCGGGGGATGGTGAAGCTTTCTTT.

As regards this clonotype: The junction and the germline gene differ at one end; a read error may be behind it. This CDR3 is CASWGRGGGELVF. The CDR3 region has the DNA TGTGCCAGCTGGGGGCGTGGAGGCGGGGAGCTGGTTTTT. V usage is TRBV7-9 and J usage is TRBJ2-2; D is possibly TRBD1 or TRBD2 (6 bases each). The CDR3 spans 13 residues. Germline V gene lookup returns CDR1 SEHNR and CDR2 FQNEAQ (reference sequence).